This T cell receptor beta chain was retrieved from a study of technical replicates of blood from a handful of donors. This clone has more than one count but fewer than ten. The CDR3 length is 14 residues. Germline V gene sequence: CDR1 MNHNY, CDR2 SVGAGI (reference sequence). Trimming took 0 bases from V and 1 from J, leaving 7 bases between them. Only in-frame clones appear in the TCRdb table, and some are missing; sequencing was by immunoSEQ multiplex PCR. The table has 45,000 to 55,000 clones, roughly 94% seen once. J is TRBJ2-7 and V is TRBV6-6, with D possibly being TRBD1 (5 bases). This TCR was recovered from a human donor in good health. The sample was T cells isolated from PBMCs. CDR3 DNA: TGTGCCAGCAGTTACTCGACAGTTTCCTACGAGCAGTACTTC. Its translation is CASSYSTVSYEQYF.